A few counts support the clone carrying this T cell receptor beta chain. What it binds is not known. With 60 Vbeta and 13 Jbeta primers, the PCR was carried out. The table came from immunoSEQ multiplex PCR; TCRdb's copy has only in-frame clones and leaves some out. In the table there are around 100,000 clones, roughly 68% of which are singletons. The data stem from a study of cytomegalovirus exposure and HLA in healthy donors. Overall study findings and caveats: Most of the CMV-associated TCR beta chains (in a later analysis) appeared to be HLA-restricted. It emerged from a later analysis that several of the most significant clusters appeared to be linked to common viral pathogens.

CDR1 SGDLS and CDR2 YYNGEE come from the germline V gene. Trimming took 4 bases from V and 0 from J, leaving 8 bases between them. The length of the CDR3 is 13 residues. The source of this sequence is a man aged 30 to 39 in good health and CMV-seropositive. The sample was PBMCs. J is TRBJ2-7 and V is TRBV9; no clear D. CDR3 loop: CASSPGASYEQYF. For the CDR3, the DNA is TGTGCCAGCAGCCCCGGAGCCTCCTACGAGCAGTACTTC.